Shown below are 32 T cell receptor beta chains from a single sample sequenced in a study of T cells expressing NK-cell markers. TCRdb reworked the 5' RACE reads into one entry per CDR3 protein, no DNA. This repertoire includes approximately 550,000 distinct CDR3 sequences. Sequencing used blood T cells: a sorted CD56 or NKG2C T cell subset, CD4+ or CD8+ T cells, or bulk PBMC T cells (not recorded which). The receptors were gathered from a man younger than 30 in good health.

V gene TRBV5-1 combines with J gene TRBJ2-5; there is no DNA to check the TCRdb D call of TRBD2. This CDR3 has 14 amino acids. Germline CDR1 and CDR2: SGHRS and YFSETQ. This chain's CDR3 is CASSLAERRETQYF. Filled out from reference TRBV5-1 and TRBJ2-5, the complete variable domain reads KAGVTQTPRYLIKTRGQQVTLSCSPISGHRSVSWYQQTPGQGLQFLFEYFSETQRNKGNFPGRFSGRQFSNSRSEMNVSTLELGDSALYLCASSLAERRETQYFGPGTRLLVL.

The chain couples TRBV11-2 to TRBJ1-1. The CDR3 has 15 residues. Germline V gene data show CDR1 as SGHAT and CDR2 as FQNNGV. CDR3 sequence: CASSFRRGLNTEAFF.

The chain carries TRBV12-3 or TRBV12-4 and TRBJ2-7; TCRdb gives TRBD2 as the D gene, but with no DNA this cannot be confirmed. The CDR3 contains 11 residues. This CDR3 reads CASSRAGNPYF.

This sequence joins TRBV28 and TRBJ2-3; TCRdb picks TRBD1, but there is no DNA to check that call. From germline, CDR1 is MDHEN and CDR2 SYDVKM. This CDR3 contains 14 residues. CDR3: CASSWDRGTDTQYF.

The rearrangement links TRBV20-1 to TRBJ2-1; TCRdb returns TRBD2, unconfirmable since there is no DNA. The germline CDR1 and CDR2 sequences are DFQATT and SNEGSKA (reference sequence). The CDR3 runs to 18 residues. The CDR3 reads CSAGGGRWRSGSYNEQFF.

This chain joins TRBV4-2 and TRBJ1-2; the D call of TRBD1 rests on TCRdb alone, since no DNA is present to check it. In germline, CDR1 is LGHNA, CDR2 YNFKEQ. This CDR3 spans 13 amino acids. CDR3: CASRQAGNYGYTF.

The rearrangement links TRBV10-1 to TRBJ2-3. Germline assignment: CDR1 WNHNN and CDR2 SYGVQD (reference sequence). The CDR3 runs 13 residues. The CDR3 protein is CASSVASTDTQYF.

The chain employs TRBV29-1 and TRBJ2-7. The CDR3 loop spans 11 amino acids. Germline CDR1 SQVTM, CDR2 ANQGSEA. The CDR3 sequence is CSVEWTNEQYF.

This rearrangement joins TRBV27 to TRBJ2-3; TCRdb gives TRBD2 as the D gene, but with no DNA this cannot be confirmed. The CDR3 covers 14 residues. In germline, CDR1 is MNHEY, CDR2 SMNVEV (reference sequence). The CDR3 here is CASSLATSSDTQYF.

CDR3 amino acids: CASSSGRSPPDVTIYF. The chain combines TRBV12-3 or TRBV12-4 with TRBJ1-3; lacking DNA, the TRBD1 call made by TCRdb goes unchecked. CDR3 length: 16 residues.

The CDR3 sequence is CASSITGGSCAGELFF. This chain links TRBV21-1 with TRBJ2-2; TCRdb designates TRBD1, a call that cannot be tested without DNA. TRBV21-1 is a known pseudogene. CDR3 length: 16 residues.

The J gene is TRBJ2-1, the V gene TRBV7-6; with no DNA, the TCRdb D assignment of TRBD1 cannot be verified. The CDR3 extends over 14 amino acids. CDR1 and CDR2 from the germline V gene are SGHVS and FNYEAQ. CDR3 sequence: CASSPLEGAKEQFF.

This rearrangement joins TRBV12-3 or TRBV12-4 to TRBJ2-1; TCRdb lists TRBD1, though no DNA is available to test this call. The CDR3 has 15 amino acids. This chain's CDR3 is CASSAGQGRIVEQFF.

The chain recombines TRBV20-1 with TRBJ2-1; TCRdb's D gene call, TRBD2, goes unchecked for lack of DNA. Germline V gene data show CDR1 as DFQATT and CDR2 as SNEGSKA (reference sequence). CDR3 size: 13 residues. CDR3 region: CSAPSSGRGEQFF.

The CDR3 loop is CASRKADNQPQHF. The chain uses TRBV27 and TRBJ1-5. CDR1 and CDR2 from the germline V gene are MNHEY and SMNVEV (reference sequence). CDR3 length: 13 amino acids.

The chain's CDR3 is CASSPGTGKTKSTYEQYF. This sequence joins TRBV27 and TRBJ2-7; TCRdb reports TRBD1, a call that lacks DNA to check it against. The CDR3 length is 18 residues. Germline lookup yields CDR1 MNHEY and CDR2 SMNVEV (reference sequence).

The chain couples TRBV10-3 to TRBJ2-3. This CDR3 is 14 amino acids long. CDR1 and CDR2 from the germline V gene are ENHRY and SYGVKD. The CDR3: CAISESNVADTQYF.

The chain recombines TRBV7-9 with TRBJ1-2; the D call of TRBD1 rests on TCRdb alone, since no DNA is present to check it. This CDR3 has 13 residues. The germline V gene encodes CDR1 SEHNR and CDR2 FQNEAQ (reference sequence). The CDR3 is CASSLTTGHGYTF.

The chain has TRBV12-3 or TRBV12-4 and TRBJ2-2; TCRdb designates TRBD2, a call that cannot be tested without DNA. The CDR3 contains 21 residues. CDR3 amino acids: CASSLFRILGLAGENTGELFF.

The chain links TRBV7-6 to TRBJ2-1. Germline V gene sequence: CDR1 SGHVS, CDR2 FNYEAQ. This CDR3 spans 14 amino acids. CDR3 region: CASTPSREYNEQFF.

V and J are TRBV12-3 or TRBV12-4 and TRBJ2-6; the D call of TRBD1 rests on TCRdb alone, since no DNA is present to check it. This CDR3 is built from 17 residues. CDR3 in amino acids: CASSVGQGDSGANVLTF.

The V and J genes are TRBV7-8 and TRBJ2-1; with no DNA, the TCRdb D assignment of TRBD2 cannot be verified. The CDR3 extends over 16 amino acids. Germline V CDR1 and CDR2: SGHVS, FQNEAQ. CDR3 sequence: CASSLGLAGMKNEQFF.

The chain couples TRBV6-1 to TRBJ2-4; TCRdb's D gene call, TRBD1, goes unchecked for lack of DNA. The germline V gene has CDR1 MNHNS and CDR2 SASEGT. The length of the CDR3 is 15 residues. Here the CDR3 reads CASSPLGTSKNIQYF.

V gene TRBV7-2 combines with J gene TRBJ2-1. Germline V gene sequence: CDR1 SGHTA, CDR2 FQGNSA. The CDR3 is 14 residues long. The CDR3 sequence is CASTRQTSNNEQFF.

The V call is TRBV5-1, the J call TRBJ2-2; no DNA is available, so the TRBD1 call from TCRdb remains unchecked. The CDR3 runs 15 residues. Germline V CDR1 and CDR2: SGHRS, YFSETQ. The CDR3 here is CASSVRGVRSGELFF.

The chain has TRBV10-3 and TRBJ2-3; TCRdb lists TRBD1, though no DNA is available to test this call. Germline V gives CDR1 ENHRY, CDR2 SYGVKD. The CDR3 has 17 residues. The CDR3: CAISEPRQGASTDTQYF.

The chain employs TRBV4-1 and TRBJ2-5; TCRdb's assignment of TRBD1 cannot be checked, as there is no DNA. Germline V lookup: CDR1 MGHRA, CDR2 YSYEKL. The CDR3 runs 18 residues. CDR3 region: CASSRERTGGFVLETQYF.

The chain links TRBV6-1 to TRBJ2-2; the TCRdb call, TRBD1, lacks DNA for checking. Germline CDR1 reads MNHNS; CDR2 reads SASEGT. The CDR3 loop spans 16 amino acids. The CDR3 sequence is CASSEAPQGASGELFF.

This rearrangement joins TRBV29-1 to TRBJ2-1; lacking DNA, the TRBD1 call made by TCRdb goes unchecked. This CDR3 spans 13 amino acids. The V gene's germline CDR1 is SQVTM and CDR2 ANQGSEA. The CDR3 loop reads CSVYGQGRNEQFF.

The chain joins TRBV12-3 or TRBV12-4 to TRBJ2-3; the D gene TCRdb calls, TRBD2, cannot be checked with no DNA. The CDR3 has 17 amino acids. CDR3 amino acids: CASSGLPRGGSFDTQYF.

The chain recombines TRBV7-9 with TRBJ2-1; the D gene TCRdb calls, TRBD2, cannot be checked with no DNA. Germline V lookup: CDR1 SEHNR, CDR2 FQNEAQ (reference sequence). The CDR3 has 15 residues. CDR3 protein: CASTLVAGGVDEQFF.

J is TRBJ2-7 and V is TRBV3-1; no DNA is available, so the TRBD2 call from TCRdb remains unchecked. The V gene's germline CDR1 is LGHDT and CDR2 YNNKEL (reference sequence). The CDR3 has 14 residues. The CDR3 spells CASSQLAGVGEQYF.